These 8 T cell receptor beta chains were sequenced from one sample in a study of blood T cell repertoires in COVID-19. Some clones are missing from TCRdb's copy, which holds only in-frame ones; the method was immunoSEQ multiplex PCR. The sample yields 30,000 to 35,000 clones, around 93% seen once. Source material: peripheral blood. Every receptor here comes from a human donor with active COVID-19. The donor label of this sample is uncertain.

The J gene is TRBJ2-3, the V gene TRBV3-1 (or the pseudogene TRBV3-2); D possibly corresponds to TRBD1 (5 bases). From germline, CDR1 is LGHDT and CDR2 YNNKEL (reference sequence). V lost 2 bases and J lost 3, with 6 bases in between. This CDR3 comprises 13 residues. The CDR3 nucleotides are TGTGCCAGCAGCCAACCAGGGACAGATACGCAGTATTTT. As protein: CASSQPGTDTQYF.

This clone has a single count. The rearrangement uses TRBV7-2 and TRBJ2-5; D perhaps matches TRBD1 (6 bases). The V and J ends lost 0 bases and 1 base respectively, with 9 bases between them. The CDR3 consists of 15 residues. Per germline, CDR1 SGHTA and CDR2 FQGNSA. The CDR3 loop reads CASSLAGASQETQYF. The CDR3, as DNA: TGTGCCAGCAGCTTAGCGGGGGCCAGCCAAGAGACCCAGTACTTC.

CDR3 sequence (DNA): TGCAGCGTCATTACCTCTAGCGCACAAAGGTATGGGGGCAATGAGCAGTTCTTC. It encodes CSVITSSAQRYGGNEQFF. The chain employs TRBV29-1 and TRBJ2-1, with a weak D call TRBD2 (6 bases). The CDR3 sequence is 18 residues long. Germline lookup yields CDR1 SQVTM and CDR2 ANQGSEA. The V gene lost 6 bases and the J gene lost 6 bases, with 30 bases spanning the gap.

The table lists this clone with a count of one. This chain uses TRBV7-2 with TRBJ2-7; possible D gene TRBD1, 6 bases. Germline CDR1 is SGHTA and CDR2 is FQGNSA. V was pared by 5 bases and J by 5 bases, with 16 bases between. The CDR3 covers 14 residues. The chain's CDR3 is CASSKNRVGNEQYF. CDR3 nucleotides: TGTGCCAGCAGCAAAAACAGGGTTGGGAACGAGCAGTACTTC.

The chain uses TRBV6-5 and TRBJ1-5, with no clear D. This CDR3 region has 14 residues. The germline V gene has CDR1 MNHEY and CDR2 SVGAGI. Trimming pared 6 bases from V and 0 bases from J, leaving 9 bases between. The CDR3 loop is CASRLTNSNQPQHF. The CDR3 DNA sequence: TGTGCCAGCAGACTAACTAATAGCAATCAGCCCCAGCATTTT.

The V and J genes are TRBV5-1 and TRBJ2-7; a weak D match, TRBD2 (5 bases). This CDR3 is built from 16 residues. CDR1 and CDR2 (germline): SGHRS, YFSETQ. The V end lost 0 bases, the J end lost 0 bases, and 13 bases lay between the germline ends. The CDR3 DNA follows: TGCGCCAGCAGCTTGGCCGGGGTTACCATCTCCTACGAGCAGTACTTC. As protein: CASSLAGVTISYEQYF.

The chain links TRBV7-9 to TRBJ2-7; D may be TRBD2 (5 bases). Trimming left V 5 bases short and J 2 bases short, with 19 bases between. Looked up from germline, CDR1 is SEHNR and CDR2 is FQNEAQ (reference sequence). The CDR3 consists of 16 residues. CDR3 region: CASSDMEARDPYEQYF. The CDR3, as DNA: TGTGCCAGCAGCGATATGGAGGCCAGAGACCCCTACGAGCAGTACTTC.

This clone was seen only a few times. This chain joins TRBV5-4 and TRBJ2-7, with 8 bases fitting TRBD2. This CDR3 is built from 15 residues. Germline CDR1 SGHNT, CDR2 YYREEE (reference sequence). J lost 0 bases, V lost 0 bases, and 2 bases had no gene match. In nucleotides, the CDR3 is TGTGCCAGCAGCTTGGGTACTAGCGGCTCCTACGAGCAGTACTTC. Amino acids: CASSLGTSGSYEQYF. The whole variable domain, remainder taken from reference TRBV5-4 and TRBJ2-7, is ETGVTQSPTHLIKTRGQQVTLRCSSQSGHNTVSWYQQALGQGPQFIFQYYREEENGRGNFPPRFSGLQFPNYSSELNVNALELDDSALYLCASSLGTSGSYEQYFGPGTRLTVT.